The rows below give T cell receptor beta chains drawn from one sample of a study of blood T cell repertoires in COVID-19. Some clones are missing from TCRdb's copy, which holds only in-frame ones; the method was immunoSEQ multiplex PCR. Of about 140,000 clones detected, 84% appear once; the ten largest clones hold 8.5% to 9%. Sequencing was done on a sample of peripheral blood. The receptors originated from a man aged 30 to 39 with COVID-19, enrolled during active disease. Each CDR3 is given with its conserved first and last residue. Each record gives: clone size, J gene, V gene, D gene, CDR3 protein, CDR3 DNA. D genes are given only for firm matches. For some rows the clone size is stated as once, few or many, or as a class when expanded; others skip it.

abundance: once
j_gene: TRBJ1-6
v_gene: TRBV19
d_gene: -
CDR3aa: CASSTSTDIKDSPLHF
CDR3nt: TGTGCCAGTAGTACCTCGACGGACATTAAGGATTCACCCCTCCACTTT

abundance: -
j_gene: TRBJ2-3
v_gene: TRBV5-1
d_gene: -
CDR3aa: CASSLEGVDTQYF
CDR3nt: TGCGCCAGCAGCTTGGAGGGGGTGGATACGCAGTATTTT

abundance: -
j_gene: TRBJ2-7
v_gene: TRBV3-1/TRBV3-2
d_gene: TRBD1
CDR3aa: CASSPLDRVAHEQYF
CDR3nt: TGTGCCAGCAGCCCCCTCGACAGGGTGGCCCACGAGCAGTACTTC

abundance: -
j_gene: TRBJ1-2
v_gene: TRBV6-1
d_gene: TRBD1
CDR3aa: CASSENGDRLYGYTF
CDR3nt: TGTGCCAGCAGTGAGAACGGGGACAGGCTGTATGGCTACACCTTC

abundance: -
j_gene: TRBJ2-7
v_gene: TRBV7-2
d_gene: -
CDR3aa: CASSLFAGSTYEQYF
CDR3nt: TGTGCCAGCAGCTTATTCGCCGGTTCTACCTACGAGCAGTACTTC

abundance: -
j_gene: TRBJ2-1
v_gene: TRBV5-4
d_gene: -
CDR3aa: CASSLGAGAGPNEQFF
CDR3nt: TGTGCCAGCAGCCTGGGGGCAGGGGCTGGTCCAAATGAGCAGTTCTTC

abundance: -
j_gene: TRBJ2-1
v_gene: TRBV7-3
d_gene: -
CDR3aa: CASSPPSAVFF
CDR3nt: TGTGCCAGCAGCCCTCCGAGCGCAGTGTTCTTC

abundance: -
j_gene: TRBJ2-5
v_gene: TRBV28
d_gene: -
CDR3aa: CASSLYRDTGWETQYF
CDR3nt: TGTGCCAGCAGTTTATACAGGGACACGGGGTGGGAGACCCAGTACTTC

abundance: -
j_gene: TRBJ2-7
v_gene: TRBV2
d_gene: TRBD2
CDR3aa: CASTEGLLSSYEQYF
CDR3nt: TGTGCCAGCACCGAGGGACTACTCAGCTCCTACGAGCAGTACTTC

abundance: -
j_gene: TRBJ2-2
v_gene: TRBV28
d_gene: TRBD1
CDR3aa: CASSLRGGNTGELFF
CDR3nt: TGTGCCAGCAGTTTACGAGGGGGCAACACCGGGGAGCTGTTTTTT

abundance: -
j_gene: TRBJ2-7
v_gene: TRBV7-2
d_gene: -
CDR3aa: CASSRDSRYEQYF
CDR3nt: TGTGCCAGCAGCAGGGACTCCAGGTACGAGCAGTACTTC

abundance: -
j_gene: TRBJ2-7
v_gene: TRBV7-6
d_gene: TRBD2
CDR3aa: CASSPGLAGEGPYEQYF
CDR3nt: TGTGCCAGCAGCCCGGGACTAGCGGGAGAGGGGCCCTACGAGCAGTACTTC

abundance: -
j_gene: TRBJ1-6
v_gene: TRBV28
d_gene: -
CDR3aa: CASRADTDNSPLHF
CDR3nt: TGTGCCAGCAGGGCGGACACCGATAATTCACCCCTCCACTTT

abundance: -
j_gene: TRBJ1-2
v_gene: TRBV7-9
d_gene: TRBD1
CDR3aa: CASSLGGQGSLRYGYTF
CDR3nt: TGTGCCAGCAGCTTAGGGGGACAGGGGTCCCTACGCTATGGCTACACCTTC